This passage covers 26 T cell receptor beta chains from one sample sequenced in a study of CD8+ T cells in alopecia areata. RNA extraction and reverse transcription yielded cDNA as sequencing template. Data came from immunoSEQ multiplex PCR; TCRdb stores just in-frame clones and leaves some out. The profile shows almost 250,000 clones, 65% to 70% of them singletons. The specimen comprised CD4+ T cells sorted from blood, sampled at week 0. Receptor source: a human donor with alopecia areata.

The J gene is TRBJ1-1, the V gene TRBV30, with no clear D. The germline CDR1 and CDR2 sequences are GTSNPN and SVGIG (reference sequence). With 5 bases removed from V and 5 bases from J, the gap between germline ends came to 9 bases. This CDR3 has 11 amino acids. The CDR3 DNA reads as TGTGCCTGGGGAGCCGGAACTGAAGCTTTCTTT. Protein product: CAWGAGTEAFF.

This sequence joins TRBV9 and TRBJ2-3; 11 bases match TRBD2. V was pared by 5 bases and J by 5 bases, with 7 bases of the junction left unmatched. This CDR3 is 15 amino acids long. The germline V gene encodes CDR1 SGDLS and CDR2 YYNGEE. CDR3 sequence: CASSLAGGHVDTQYF. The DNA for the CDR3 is TGTGCCAGCAGTTTAGCGGGGGGGCACGTAGATACGCAGTATTTT.

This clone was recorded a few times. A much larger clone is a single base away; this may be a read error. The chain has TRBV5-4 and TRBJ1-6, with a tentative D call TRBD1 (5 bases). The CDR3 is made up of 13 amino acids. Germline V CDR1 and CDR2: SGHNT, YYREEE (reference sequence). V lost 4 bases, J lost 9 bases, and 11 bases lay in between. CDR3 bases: TGTGCCAGCAGCCCGCCGGGACCTTCACCCCTCCACTTT. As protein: CASSPPGPSPLHF.

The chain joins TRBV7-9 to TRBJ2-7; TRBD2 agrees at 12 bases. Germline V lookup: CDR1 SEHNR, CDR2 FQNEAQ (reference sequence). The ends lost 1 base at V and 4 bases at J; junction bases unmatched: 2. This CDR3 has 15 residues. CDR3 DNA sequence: TGTGCCAGCAGCTTAGGGACTAGCGGGGTTTACGAGCAGTACTTC. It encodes CASSLGTSGVYEQYF.

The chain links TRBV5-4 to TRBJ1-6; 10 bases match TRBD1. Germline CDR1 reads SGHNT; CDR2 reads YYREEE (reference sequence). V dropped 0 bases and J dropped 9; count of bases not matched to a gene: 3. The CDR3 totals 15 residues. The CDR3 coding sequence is TGTGCCAGCAGCTTGGCCGGGGACAGGGGTTCACCCCTCCACTTT. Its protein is CASSLAGDRGSPLHF.

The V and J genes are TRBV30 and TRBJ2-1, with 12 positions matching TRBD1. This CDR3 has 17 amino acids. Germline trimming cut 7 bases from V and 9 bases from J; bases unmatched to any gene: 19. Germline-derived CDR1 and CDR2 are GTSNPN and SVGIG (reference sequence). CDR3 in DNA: TGTGCCTCGTCAAAGCCGTACCCGGGACAGGGGGCGGGTGAGCAGTTCTTC. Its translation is CASSKPYPGQGAGEQFF.

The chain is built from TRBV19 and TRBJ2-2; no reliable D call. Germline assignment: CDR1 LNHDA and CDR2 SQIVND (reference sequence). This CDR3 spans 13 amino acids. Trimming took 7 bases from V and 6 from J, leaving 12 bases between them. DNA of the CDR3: TGTGCCAGTACTACTGTCTCGGCCGGGGAGCTGTTTTTT. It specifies CASTTVSAGELFF.

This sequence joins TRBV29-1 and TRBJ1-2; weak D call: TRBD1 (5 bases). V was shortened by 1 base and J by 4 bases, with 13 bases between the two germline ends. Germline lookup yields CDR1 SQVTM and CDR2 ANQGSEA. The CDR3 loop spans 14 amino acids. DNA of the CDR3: TGCAGCGTTGAAGCCCCCGGGGGAGGCTATGGCTACACCTTC. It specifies CSVEAPGGGYGYTF.

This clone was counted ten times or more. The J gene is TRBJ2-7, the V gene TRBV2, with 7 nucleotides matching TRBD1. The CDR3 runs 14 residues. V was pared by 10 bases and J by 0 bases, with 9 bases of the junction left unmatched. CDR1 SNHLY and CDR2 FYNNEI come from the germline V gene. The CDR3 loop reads CATEPTGLSYEQYF. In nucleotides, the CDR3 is TGTGCCACCGAACCGACAGGGCTCTCCTACGAGCAGTACTTC.

The DNA for the CDR3 is TGTGCCAGCAGCCCGGGATGGGGAGAGACCCAGTACTTC. This encodes CASSPGWGETQYF. The chain couples TRBV5-6 to TRBJ2-5; a weak D match, TRBD2 (5 bases). This CDR3 is built from 13 residues. V was trimmed by 4 bases and J by 4 bases, leaving 11 bases between them. Per germline, CDR1 SGHDT and CDR2 YYEEEE.

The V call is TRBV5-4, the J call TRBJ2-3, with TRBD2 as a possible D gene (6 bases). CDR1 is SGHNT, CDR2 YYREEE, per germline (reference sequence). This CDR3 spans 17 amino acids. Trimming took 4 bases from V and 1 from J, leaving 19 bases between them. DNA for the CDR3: TGTGCCAGCAGCCGGGGGTTGACTGGGTTGGGCACAGATACGCAGTATTTT. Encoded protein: CASSRGLTGLGTDTQYF.

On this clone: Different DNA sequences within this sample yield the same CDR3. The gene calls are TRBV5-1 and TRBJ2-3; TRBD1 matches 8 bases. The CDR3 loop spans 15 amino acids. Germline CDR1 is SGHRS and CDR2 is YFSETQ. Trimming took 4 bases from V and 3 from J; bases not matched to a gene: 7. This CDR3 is CASSLGTGGTDTQYF. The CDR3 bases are TGCGCCAGCAGCCTCGGGACAGGAGGGACAGATACGCAGTATTTT.

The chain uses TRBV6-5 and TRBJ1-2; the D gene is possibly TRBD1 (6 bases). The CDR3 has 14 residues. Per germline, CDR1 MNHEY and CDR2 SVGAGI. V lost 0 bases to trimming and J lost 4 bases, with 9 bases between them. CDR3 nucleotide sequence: TGTGCCAGCAGTTACTCAGGGGGAGGCTATGGCTACACCTTC. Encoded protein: CASSYSGGGYGYTF.

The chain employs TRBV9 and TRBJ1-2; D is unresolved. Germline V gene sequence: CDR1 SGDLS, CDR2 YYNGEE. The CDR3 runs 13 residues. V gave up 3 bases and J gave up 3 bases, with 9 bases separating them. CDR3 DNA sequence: TGTGCCAGCAGCGAAGACCCCTACTATGGCTACACCTTC. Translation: CASSEDPYYGYTF.

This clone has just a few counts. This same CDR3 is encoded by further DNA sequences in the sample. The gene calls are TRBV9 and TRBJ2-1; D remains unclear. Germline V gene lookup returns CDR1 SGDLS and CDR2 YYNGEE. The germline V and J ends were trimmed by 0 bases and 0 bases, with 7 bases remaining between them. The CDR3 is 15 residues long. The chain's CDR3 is CASSVGPSSYNEQFF. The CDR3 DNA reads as TGTGCCAGCAGCGTAGGGCCCAGCTCCTACAATGAGCAGTTCTTC.

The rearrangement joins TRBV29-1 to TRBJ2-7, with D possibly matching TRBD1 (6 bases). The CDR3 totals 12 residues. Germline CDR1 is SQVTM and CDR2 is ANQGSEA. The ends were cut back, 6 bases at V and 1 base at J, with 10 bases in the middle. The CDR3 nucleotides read TGCAGCGTCGGGACATTTTCCTACGAGCAGTACTTC. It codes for CSVGTFSYEQYF.

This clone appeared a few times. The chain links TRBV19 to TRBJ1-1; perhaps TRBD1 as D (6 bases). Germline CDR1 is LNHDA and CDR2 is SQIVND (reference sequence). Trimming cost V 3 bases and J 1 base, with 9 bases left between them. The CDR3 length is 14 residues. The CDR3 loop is CASSIHRENTEAFF. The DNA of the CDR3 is TGTGCCAGTAGTATCCACAGGGAGAACACTGAAGCTTTCTTT.

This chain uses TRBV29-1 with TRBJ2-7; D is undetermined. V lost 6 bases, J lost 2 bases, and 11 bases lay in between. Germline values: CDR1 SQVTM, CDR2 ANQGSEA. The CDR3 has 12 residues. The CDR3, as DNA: TGCAGCGTGACGACACACACCTACGAGCAGTACTTC. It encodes CSVTTHTYEQYF.

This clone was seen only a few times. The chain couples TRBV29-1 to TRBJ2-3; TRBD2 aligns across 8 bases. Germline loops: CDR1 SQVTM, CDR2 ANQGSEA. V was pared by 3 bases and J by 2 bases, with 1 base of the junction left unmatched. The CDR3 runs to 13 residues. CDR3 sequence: CSVERGDTDTQYF. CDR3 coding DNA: TGCAGCGTTGAGCGGGGGGACACAGATACGCAGTATTTT.

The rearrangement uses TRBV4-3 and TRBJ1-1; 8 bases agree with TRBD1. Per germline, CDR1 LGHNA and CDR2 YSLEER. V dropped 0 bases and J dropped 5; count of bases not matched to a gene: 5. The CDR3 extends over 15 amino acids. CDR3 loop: CASSQDLTGDTEAFF. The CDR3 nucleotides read TGCGCCAGCAGCCAAGATCTGACAGGGGATACTGAAGCTTTCTTT.

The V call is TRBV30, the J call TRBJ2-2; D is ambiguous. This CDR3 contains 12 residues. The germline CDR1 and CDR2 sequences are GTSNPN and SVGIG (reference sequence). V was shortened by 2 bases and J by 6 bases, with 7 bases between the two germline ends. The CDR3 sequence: CAWSQNSGELFF. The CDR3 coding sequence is TGTGCCTGGAGTCAGAATTCCGGGGAGCTGTTTTTT.

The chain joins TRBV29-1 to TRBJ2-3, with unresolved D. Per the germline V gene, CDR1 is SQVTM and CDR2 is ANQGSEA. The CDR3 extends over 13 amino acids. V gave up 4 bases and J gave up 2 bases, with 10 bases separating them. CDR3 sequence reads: CSVAWQSTDTQYF. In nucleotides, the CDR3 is TGCAGCGTTGCTTGGCAGTCCACAGATACGCAGTATTTT.

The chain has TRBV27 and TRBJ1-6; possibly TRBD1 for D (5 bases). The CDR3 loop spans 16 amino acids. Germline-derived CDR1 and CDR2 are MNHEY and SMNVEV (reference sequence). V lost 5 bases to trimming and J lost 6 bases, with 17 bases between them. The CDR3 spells CASSALTGYRNSPLHF. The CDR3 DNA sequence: TGTGCCAGCAGTGCGTTAACAGGTTACCGTAATTCACCCCTCCACTTT.

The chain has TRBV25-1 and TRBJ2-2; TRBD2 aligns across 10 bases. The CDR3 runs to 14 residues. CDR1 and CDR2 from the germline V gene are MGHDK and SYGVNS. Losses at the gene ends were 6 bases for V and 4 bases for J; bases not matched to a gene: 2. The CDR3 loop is CASRRLAGTGELFF. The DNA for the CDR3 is TGTGCCAGCAGAAGACTAGCGGGCACCGGGGAGCTGTTTTTT.

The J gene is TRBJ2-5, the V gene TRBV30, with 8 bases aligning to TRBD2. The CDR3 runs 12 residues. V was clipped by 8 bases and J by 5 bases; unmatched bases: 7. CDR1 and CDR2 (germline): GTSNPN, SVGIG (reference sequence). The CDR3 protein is CAGTSGGETQYF. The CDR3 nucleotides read TGTGCCGGCACTAGCGGCGGGGAGACCCAGTACTTC.

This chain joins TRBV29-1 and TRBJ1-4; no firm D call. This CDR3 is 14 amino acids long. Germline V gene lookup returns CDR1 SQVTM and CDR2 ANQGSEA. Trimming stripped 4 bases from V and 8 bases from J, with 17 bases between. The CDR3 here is CSVVSTASEEKLFF. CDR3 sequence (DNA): TGCAGCGTTGTTAGTACAGCATCAGAGGAAAAACTGTTTTTT.